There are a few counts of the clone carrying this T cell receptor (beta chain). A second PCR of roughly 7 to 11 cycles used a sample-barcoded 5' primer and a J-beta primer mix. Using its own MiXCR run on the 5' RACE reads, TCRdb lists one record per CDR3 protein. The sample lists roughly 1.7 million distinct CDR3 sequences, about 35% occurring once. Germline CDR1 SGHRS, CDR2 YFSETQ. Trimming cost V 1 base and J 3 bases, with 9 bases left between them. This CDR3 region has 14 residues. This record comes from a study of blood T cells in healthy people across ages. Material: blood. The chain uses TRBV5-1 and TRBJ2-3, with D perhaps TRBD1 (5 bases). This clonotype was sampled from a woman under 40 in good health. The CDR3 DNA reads TGCGCCAGCAGCTTGCATCAGGGAACAGATACGCAGTATTTT. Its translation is CASSLHQGTDTQYF.